This passage covers 32 T cell receptor beta chains from one sample sequenced in a study of shared clonotypes between healthy human individuals. The table came from immunoSEQ multiplex PCR; TCRdb's copy has only in-frame clones and leaves some out. The data show a few million clones, with more than 90% seen just once and over 0.12% held by the top ten. The sequencing sample was made of naive CD4+ T cells sorted from blood. Subset specified: CD45RA+ positively selected. Every receptor here comes from a man aged 18-30 years in good health.

Points on this clone: Other DNA sequences in the same sample also yield this CDR3. This chain connects TRBV18 to TRBJ2-5; D is unclear. The CDR3 totals 13 residues. V was shortened by 0 bases and J by 2 bases, with 4 bases between the two germline ends. The germline gives CDR1 KGHSH, CDR2 LQKENI. The CDR3 loop is CASSPPLQETQYF. As DNA, the CDR3 is TGTGCCAGCTCACCACCGCTGCAAGAGACCCAGTACTTC.

The V call is TRBV2, the J call TRBJ1-2, with D perhaps TRBD1 (6 bases). V was shortened by 11 bases and J by 8 bases, with 21 bases between the two germline ends. Germline V lookup: CDR1 SNHLY, CDR2 FYNNEI. This CDR3 contains 13 residues. CDR3 amino acids: CARIQGGSRGYTF. CDR3 coding DNA: TGTGCCCGAATACAGGGAGGATCTCGAGGCTACACCTTC. Combining the CDR3 with reference TRBV2 and TRBJ1-2 gives the whole variable domain EPEVTQTPSHQVTQMGQEVILRCVPISNHLYFYWYRQILGQKVEFLVSFYNNEISEKSEIFDDQFSVERPDGSNFTLKIRSTKLEDSAMYFCARIQGGSRGYTFGSGTRLTVV.

J is TRBJ1-5 and V is TRBV2, with a possible D match to TRBD1 (5 bases). Trimming left V 3 bases short and J 9 bases short, with 15 bases between. Germline lookup yields CDR1 SNHLY and CDR2 FYNNEI. The CDR3 has 14 amino acids. The CDR3, as DNA: TGTGCCAGCAGTGACGGGCAGGGATTTCGGCCCCAGCATTTT. It yields the protein CASSDGQGFRPQHF.

The rearrangement joins TRBV10-1 to TRBJ2-4; D gene ambiguous. The germline gives CDR1 WNHNN, CDR2 SYGVQD (reference sequence). The CDR3 is 14 amino acids. Trimming took off 3 bases at V and 1 base at J, with 7 bases between the two ends. The CDR3 DNA follows: TGCGCCAGCAGTGATTTGGATGCCAAAAACATTCAGTACTTC. Translating it yields CASSDLDAKNIQYF.

The J gene is TRBJ2-7, the V gene TRBV27, with 7 bases aligning to TRBD1. V lost 8 bases and J lost 1; bases outside the gene matches: 2. The CDR3 runs 12 residues. The germline gives CDR1 MNHEY, CDR2 SMNVEV (reference sequence). The CDR3: CASQDRSYEQYF. In DNA form, the CDR3 reads TGTGCCAGCCAGGACAGGTCCTACGAGCAGTACTTC.

The rearrangement joins TRBV10-3 to TRBJ1-5; D possibly corresponds to TRBD1 (5 bases). Germline V gives CDR1 ENHRY, CDR2 SYGVKD. Trimming cost V 6 bases and J 0 bases, with 12 bases left between them. The CDR3 has 15 residues. The CDR3 loop reads CAISDKGFSNQPQHF. CDR3 sequence (DNA): TGTGCCATCAGCGACAAGGGGTTTAGCAATCAGCCCCAGCATTTT.

The chain joins TRBV7-9 to TRBJ2-3, with 8 bases aligning to TRBD2. CDR1 and CDR2 (germline): SEHNR, FQNEAQ (reference sequence). CDR3 size: 15 residues. The J segment lost 1 base and the V segment lost 2 bases, leaving 2 bases of the junction unmatched. Written as DNA, the CDR3 is TGTGCCAGCAGCTTAAAAGCGGGGGGCACAGATACGCAGTATTTT. Translation gives CASSLKAGGTDTQYF.

This sequence joins TRBV6-5 and TRBJ2-7; 11 nucleotides line up with TRBD2. The CDR3 is made up of 15 amino acids. From germline, CDR1 is MNHEY and CDR2 SVGAGI. Germline trimming cut 5 bases from V and 3 bases from J; bases unmatched to any gene: 6. The CDR3 nucleotides read TGTGCCAGCAGTCGACTTAGCGGGGGGGGCTACGAGCAGTACTTC. It is translated as CASSRLSGGGYEQYF.

This chain joins TRBV6-6 and TRBJ1-1; D ambiguous. CDR3 length: 15 amino acids. Trimming took 2 bases from V and 4 from J, leaving 14 bases between them. CDR1 is MNHNY and CDR2 is SVGAGI in the germline V gene (reference sequence). CDR3 sequence reads: CASSYGAVGSTEAFF. The DNA of the CDR3 is TGTGCCAGCAGTTACGGAGCGGTTGGGTCCACTGAAGCTTTCTTT.

This chain connects TRBV27 to TRBJ2-3; no clear D gene. Deletions cut 5 bases from V and 6 bases from J, with 12 bases between. The CDR3 totals 13 residues. In germline, CDR1 is MNHEY, CDR2 SMNVEV (reference sequence). The CDR3 DNA is TGTGCCAGCAGTCCACACCGGTTGGATACGCAGTATTTT. Its protein is CASSPHRLDTQYF.

This clone came up once. The chain carries TRBV7-2 and TRBJ1-6; D is uncertain. The CDR3 sequence is 19 residues long. Germline loops: CDR1 SGHTA, CDR2 FQGNSA. Deletions cut 3 bases from V and 1 base from J, with 19 bases between. The CDR3 loop reads CASSFTLGRSGSYNSPLHF. Here the CDR3 DNA reads TGTGCCAGCAGCTTCACCTTGGGGAGGAGCGGTTCCTATAATTCACCCCTCCACTTT. Together with reference TRBV7-2 and TRBJ1-6, the CDR3 gives the full variable domain: GAGVSQSPSNKVTEKGKDVELRCDPISGHTALYWYRQSLGQGLEFLIYFQGNSAPDKSGLPSDRFSAERTGGSVSTLTIQRTQQEDSAVYLCASSFTLGRSGSYNSPLHFGNGTRLTVT.

V and J are TRBV19 and TRBJ2-3; D remains ambiguous. V was shortened by 5 bases and J by 2 bases, with 11 bases between the two germline ends. CDR3 length equals 14 residues. Germline CDR1 reads LNHDA; CDR2 reads SQIVND (reference sequence). The CDR3 DNA is TGTGCCAGTAGTGACGCGTTCTCCACAGATACGCAGTATTTT. Translated: CASSDAFSTDTQYF.

The J gene is TRBJ2-1, the V gene TRBV5-6; TRBD2 matches at 14 bases. With V trimmed by 4 bases and J by 3 bases, 6 bases remained unmatched. Per the germline V gene, CDR1 is SGHDT and CDR2 is YYEEEE. The CDR3 is 17 residues long. CDR3 region: CASSLGLAGGFYNEQFF. CDR3 coding DNA: TGTGCCAGCAGCCTTGGACTAGCGGGGGGCTTCTACAATGAGCAGTTCTTC.

This clone showed up just once. The rearrangement links TRBV6-1 to TRBJ1-2; 7 bases are shared with TRBD1. The CDR3 spans 13 residues. Germline V gene data show CDR1 as MNHNS and CDR2 as SASEGT. V lost 6 bases, J lost 7 bases, and 8 bases stayed unmatched. This CDR3 is CASSRQGQPGYTF. CDR3 sequence (DNA): TGTGCCAGCAGCCGACAGGGACAACCTGGCTACACCTTC.

CDR3 nucleotide sequence: TGTGCCAGCAGCGCGGGACTAGACACAGGGAAGGAGCAGTACTTC. Protein product: CASSAGLDTGKEQYF. The V call is TRBV9, the J call TRBJ2-7; TRBD2 matches 8 bases. The CDR3 length is 15 residues. From germline, CDR1 is SGDLS and CDR2 YYNGEE. Trimming removed 3 bases from V and 7 bases from J; junction bases left unmatched: 12.

The V gene is TRBV27, the J gene TRBJ2-7; D ambiguous. The CDR3 has 13 residues. The V gene lost 2 bases and the J gene lost 3 bases, with 8 bases spanning the gap. CDR1 MNHEY and CDR2 SMNVEV come from the germline V gene (reference sequence). The CDR3 DNA is TGTGCCAGCAGTTTAAATGCGGACTACGAGCAGTACTTC. Encoded protein: CASSLNADYEQYF.

The gene calls are TRBV4-1 and TRBJ1-2; D not resolved. The CDR3 loop spans 18 amino acids. Germline CDR1 reads MGHRA; CDR2 reads YSYEKL. Trimming took 4 bases from V and 0 from J, leaving 21 bases between them. The CDR3 sequence is CASSLKGSGDGSNYGYTF. In nucleotides, the CDR3 is TGCGCCAGCAGCCTAAAGGGTTCCGGGGATGGTTCTAACTATGGCTACACCTTC.

A single count supports this clone. Within the sample, other DNA sequences also encode this same CDR3. This rearrangement joins TRBV7-9 to TRBJ2-7; 10 nucleotides agree with TRBD1. The CDR3 contains 15 residues. J was trimmed by 3 bases and V by 1 base; bases with no gene match: 3. CDR1 SEHNR and CDR2 FQNEAQ come from the germline V gene (reference sequence). For the CDR3, the DNA is TGTGCCAGCAGCTTAGGAAGGACAGGGGGCTACGAGCAGTACTTC. This translates into CASSLGRTGGYEQYF. The full variable domain, its missing parts supplied by reference TRBV7-9 and TRBJ2-7, is DTGVSQNPRHKITKRGQNVTFRCDPISEHNRLYWYRQTLGQGPEFLTYFQNEAQLEKSRLLSDRFSAERPKGSFSTLEIQRTEQGDSAMYLCASSLGRTGGYEQYFGPGTRLTVT.

The CDR3 region is CASRPSTGIMKAFF. The CDR3 bases are TGTGCCAGCAGACCATCGACAGGGATCATGAAAGCTTTCTTT. The chain carries TRBV9 and TRBJ1-1; 7 nucleotides agree with TRBD1. Germline values: CDR1 SGDLS, CDR2 YYNGEE. The CDR3 contains 14 residues. Losses at the gene ends were 5 bases for V and 9 bases for J; bases not matched to a gene: 13.

The chain joins TRBV4-1 to TRBJ2-3; 7 bases agree with TRBD2. The CDR3 extends over 17 amino acids. CDR1 MGHRA and CDR2 YSYEKL come from the germline V gene. V was clipped by 0 bases and J by 4 bases; unmatched bases: 10. CDR3 region: CASSQDRAGEVADTQYF. The CDR3 coding sequence is TGCGCCAGCAGCCAAGACCGGGCGGGAGAGGTCGCAGATACGCAGTATTTT.

The J gene is TRBJ1-1, the V gene TRBV13; tentatively, D is TRBD1 (5 bases). This CDR3 comprises 15 residues. Germline values: CDR1 PRHDT, CDR2 FYEKMQ (reference sequence). The V and J ends lost 5 bases and 1 base respectively, with 14 bases between them. The CDR3 DNA follows: TGTGCCAGCAGCCTTACCGGGGCCAAGAACACTGAAGCTTTCTTT. Its translation is CASSLTGAKNTEAFF.

The chain couples TRBV28 to TRBJ2-7; TRBD1 might be the D (6 bases). The germline V gene has CDR1 MDHEN and CDR2 SYDVKM. The CDR3 sequence is 14 residues long. V gave up 6 bases and J gave up 3 bases, with 15 bases separating them. CDR3 sequence reads: CASSARDKIYEQYF. The CDR3 DNA is TGTGCCAGCAGCGCTCGGGACAAAATCTACGAGCAGTACTTC.

The genes are TRBV30 and TRBJ2-2; TRBD1 matches 7 bases. The CDR3 sequence is 13 residues long. Germline CDR1 reads GTSNPN; CDR2 reads SVGIG (reference sequence). The trim removed 5 bases at V and 3 bases at J, leaving 3 bases unmatched. The DNA for the CDR3 is TGTGCCTGGGACAGGGACGACACCGGGGAGCTGTTTTTT. This encodes CAWDRDDTGELFF. Combining the CDR3 with reference TRBV30 and TRBJ2-2 gives the whole variable domain SQTIHQWPATLVQPVGSPLSLECTVEGTSNPNLYWYRQAAGRGLQLLFYSVGIGQISSEVPQNLSASRPQDRQFILSSKKLLLSDSGFYLCAWDRDDTGELFFGEGSRLTVL.

Comment on this clone: A read error may produce the germline difference seen at one junction end. The chain links TRBV4-1 to TRBJ2-5, with 8 bases lining up with TRBD2. CDR3 length equals 15 residues. CDR1 and CDR2 from the germline V gene are MGHRA and YSYEKL. This chain's CDR3 is CASNQALLAGETQYF. The CDR3 DNA reads TGCGCCAGCAACCAAGCGCTGCTAGCGGGAGAGACCCAGTACTTC.

The chain carries TRBV5-1 and TRBJ2-7, with 10 bases fitting TRBD1. In germline, CDR1 is SGHRS, CDR2 YFSETQ. This CDR3 is 15 amino acids long. With 4 bases clipped from V and 1 base from J, the junction kept 5 bases outside the gene matches. CDR3 in amino acids: CASSPGQGGSYEQYF. The CDR3 DNA follows: TGCGCCAGCAGCCCCGGACAGGGGGGATCCTACGAGCAGTACTTC.

The chain joins TRBV12-5 to TRBJ2-1; D perhaps matches TRBD2 (7 bases). Germline values: CDR1 LGHNT, CDR2 FRNRAP. This CDR3 is built from 17 residues. The ends were cut back, 6 bases at V and 5 bases at J, with 23 bases in the middle. Written as DNA, the CDR3 is TGTGCTAGTGGCCCCCTATTAGGGGGAGGGCCTCACAATGAGCAGTTCTTC. This codes for CASGPLLGGGPHNEQFF.

The V and J genes are TRBV7-2 and TRBJ2-7; either TRBD1 or TRBD2 may supply D (5 bases each). The V gene's germline CDR1 is SGHTA and CDR2 FQGNSA. Deletions cut 1 base from V and 3 bases from J, with 13 bases between. This CDR3 is 15 amino acids long. In DNA form, the CDR3 reads TGTGCCAGCAGCTTAGGACGACCGGGACGCTACGAGCAGTACTTC. Encoded protein: CASSLGRPGRYEQYF.

The chain combines TRBV27 with TRBJ2-7; D call uncertain. The CDR3 is made up of 12 amino acids. Deletions cut 4 bases from V and 2 bases from J, with 6 bases between. Germline CDR1 MNHEY, CDR2 SMNVEV (reference sequence). CDR3 DNA: TGTGCCAGCAGTTCCTTCACCTACGAGCAGTACTTC. Encoded protein: CASSSFTYEQYF.

This chain links TRBV27 with TRBJ2-3; 14 bases agree with TRBD2. Germline V lookup: CDR1 MNHEY, CDR2 SMNVEV (reference sequence). This CDR3 comprises 19 residues. Trimming removed 5 bases from V and 2 bases from J; junction bases left unmatched: 12. DNA for the CDR3: TGTGCCAGCAGTCCGACTAGCGGGAGGGCAAGGAGGGCCACAGATACGCAGTATTTT. Protein: CASSPTSGRARRATDTQYF.

The chain has TRBV19 and TRBJ2-5, with 7 bases identical to TRBD2. The germline V gene encodes CDR1 LNHDA and CDR2 SQIVND (reference sequence). The CDR3 extends over 17 amino acids. J gave up 2 bases and V 3 bases, and 12 bases lay outside the gene matches. The CDR3 DNA reads TGTGCCAGTAGTATCCCCCAGGGCCGGCGGGGGCAAGAGACCCAGTACTTC. Its protein product is CASSIPQGRRGQETQYF.

V is TRBV18 and J is TRBJ1-5; D is undetermined. This CDR3 spans 15 amino acids. Germline CDR1 KGHSH, CDR2 LQKENI. V dropped 2 bases and J dropped 0 bases, with 8 bases sitting between them. CDR3 region: CASSPGSNSNQPQHF. The CDR3 DNA reads as TGTGCCAGCTCACCAGGGAGCAATAGCAATCAGCCCCAGCATTTT.

The chain carries TRBV27 and TRBJ1-5; D is unclear. Trimming removed 4 bases at V and 3 bases at J, with 7 bases between. The CDR3 runs to 13 residues. Looked up from germline, CDR1 is MNHEY and CDR2 is SMNVEV (reference sequence). The CDR3 DNA is TGTGCCAGCAGTTCTTCCGCCAATCAGCCCCAGCATTTT. This translates into CASSSSANQPQHF.